The 24 T cell receptor beta chains below all came from one sample that was sequenced in a study of regulatory T cells in long-lasting Graves disease. The time point: persistent/refractory GD, antithyroid drugs over 5 years with positive TRAb. Generation of the TCR library employed RNA extracted from PBMCs. CDR3 regions were amplified by Arm-PCR using iRepertoire HTBI primers to build TCR beta libraries. MiXCR, run by TCRdb on the multiplex PCR reads, gives a single entry per CDR3 protein. The table has about 290,000 distinct CDR3 sequences, 22% seen once. This specimen consisted of peripheral blood mononuclear cells (PBMCs), obtained when the disease was refractory, from a patient treated with antithyroid drugs. The receptors originated from a female donor with Graves disease.

This clonotype has a count of ten or more. V and J are TRBV29-1 and TRBJ1-1, with 7 bases lining up with TRBD1. Germline V gene sequence: CDR1 SQVTM, CDR2 ANQGSEA. The CDR3 has 14 amino acids. V was pared by 6 bases and J by 1 base, with 8 bases of the junction left unmatched. CDR3 amino acids: CSVGQPPANTEAFF. For the CDR3, the DNA is TGCAGCGTGGGACAGCCTCCTGCGAACACTGAAGCTTTCTTT.

This clonotype was seen a few times. V gene TRBV7-9 combines with J gene TRBJ2-5; TRBD1 matches at 7 bases. This CDR3 has 17 residues. Losses at the gene ends were 5 bases for V and 5 bases for J; bases not matched to a gene: 17. The germline gives CDR1 SEHNR, CDR2 FQNEAQ (reference sequence). The CDR3 spells CASSERRLEGADETQYF. The DNA for the CDR3 is TGTGCCAGCAGCGAAAGGCGGTTAGAGGGGGCGGACGAGACCCAGTACTTC. Full variable domain (missing parts from reference TRBV7-9 and TRBJ2-5): DTGVSQNPRHKITKRGQNVTFRCDPISEHNRLYWYRQTLGQGPEFLTYFQNEAQLEKSRLLSDRFSAERPKGSFSTLEIQRTEQGDSAMYLCASSERRLEGADETQYFGPGTRLLVL.

This clonotype was seen a handful of times. The CDR3 loop is CASGLAMQETQYF. Written as DNA, the CDR3 is TGCGCCAGCGGTTTAGCGATGCAAGAGACCCAGTACTTC. This chain links TRBV4-1 with TRBJ2-5, with D possibly TRBD2 on 5 matching bases. The V and J ends lost 8 bases and 2 bases respectively, with 12 bases between them. Per germline, CDR1 MGHRA and CDR2 YSYEKL. The CDR3 has 13 residues.

This rearrangement joins TRBV6-5 to TRBJ2-7, with 9 positions matching TRBD1. V gave up 2 bases and J gave up 3 bases; unmatched junction bases: 11. The V gene's germline CDR1 is MNHEY and CDR2 SVGAGI. The CDR3 loop spans 17 amino acids. The CDR3 coding sequence is TGTGCCAGCAGTTACCCTCCTCACGGGACAGGGTTCTACGAGCAGTACTTC. Amino acids: CASSYPPHGTGFYEQYF.

The chain has TRBV19 and TRBJ1-2, with 7 bases matching TRBD1. CDR1 and CDR2 from the germline V gene are LNHDA and SQIVND (reference sequence). V trimming: 2 bases; J trimming: 2 bases; junction bases outside the gene matches: 5. The CDR3 covers 15 residues. CDR3 residues: CASSITRDSNYGYTF. CDR3 bases: TGTGCCAGTAGTATAACCCGGGACAGCAACTATGGCTACACCTTC.

About this clonotype itself: A read error may produce the germline difference seen at one junction end. The chain combines TRBV27 with TRBJ2-7, with TRBD2 as a possible D gene (5 bases). The CDR3 has 16 amino acids. CDR1 and CDR2 (germline): MNHEY, SMNVEV (reference sequence). This CDR3 is CASSLGGLTPFYVQYF. CDR3 nucleotides: TGTGCCAGCAGTTTAGGAGGCCTCACCCCATTCTACGTGCAGTACTTC.

The V gene is TRBV18, the J gene TRBJ2-7; possibly TRBD1 for D (6 bases). CDR3 length equals 14 residues. V lost 3 bases to trimming and J lost 3 bases, with 12 bases between them. Germline CDR1 KGHSH, CDR2 LQKENI. The CDR3 protein is CASSPAMGHYEQYF. CDR3 nucleotides: TGTGCCAGCTCACCGGCGATGGGACACTACGAGCAGTACTTC.

This clonotype appeared a few times. This chain links TRBV6-2 or TRBV6-3 with TRBJ1-1; maybe TRBD1 (6 bases). The CDR3 contains 12 residues. From germline, CDR1 is MNHEY and CDR2 SVGEGT. V was clipped by 5 bases and J by 4 bases, with 8 bases between them. The chain's CDR3 is CASSAGVTEAFF. The CDR3 DNA reads TGTGCCAGCAGTGCAGGGGTCACTGAAGCTTTCTTT.

This clonotype was detected a few times. The chain uses TRBV15 and TRBJ2-3; D is uncertain. Germline CDR1 LNHNV, CDR2 YYDKDF (reference sequence). V was clipped by 0 bases and J by 0 bases, with 4 bases between them. There are 14 residues in the CDR3. CDR3 sequence reads: CATSRDSSTDTQYF. The CDR3 DNA follows: TGTGCCACCAGCAGAGATAGCAGCACAGATACGCAGTATTTT.

This chain connects TRBV6-1 to TRBJ2-1; 7 positions match TRBD1. The CDR3 runs to 15 residues. Germline V gene sequence: CDR1 MNHNS, CDR2 SASEGT. V shed 6 bases, J shed 6 bases, and the junction held 11 bases outside the gene matches. Here the CDR3 reads CASSLLEGARNEQFF. The CDR3 DNA follows: TGTGCCAGCAGCTTGTTAGAGGGGGCGCGCAATGAGCAGTTCTTC.

This clonotype has a count of ten or more. The chain links TRBV2 to TRBJ2-7, with D perhaps being TRBD1 or TRBD2 (5 bases each). The CDR3 runs to 13 residues. The germline V gene has CDR1 SNHLY and CDR2 FYNNEI. V lost 7 bases and J 0 bases, leaving 10 bases between the germline ends. In DNA form, the CDR3 reads TGTGCCAGCAAGGGAGACAGCTCCTACGAGCAGTACTTC. Its translation: CASKGDSSYEQYF.

This chain links TRBV6-5 with TRBJ1-1; no firm D call. The CDR3 has 15 amino acids. Germline CDR1 MNHEY, CDR2 SVGAGI. V lost 2 bases, J lost 6 bases, and 16 bases lay in between. The DNA for the CDR3 is TGTGCCAGCAGTTACGGAGGCAGTAGCGACCCTGAAGCTTTCTTT. Translating gives CASSYGGSSDPEAFF.

The sample holds a few counts of this clonotype. In DNA form, the CDR3 reads TGTGCCTGGAACCGGGACACGGGTATAACGGAGACCCAGTACTTC. It translates to CAWNRDTGITETQYF. The chain uses TRBV30 and TRBJ2-5; D might be TRBD1 (6 bases). Germline V lookup: CDR1 GTSNPN, CDR2 SVGIG (reference sequence). The length of the CDR3 is 15 residues. Trimming shortened V by 4 bases and J by 5 bases, and 20 bases separated the two germline ends.

This clonotype was found a few times. The genes are TRBV7-9 and TRBJ1-2; D unresolved. Germline lookup yields CDR1 SEHNR and CDR2 FQNEAQ (reference sequence). The CDR3 length is 14 residues. Between the trimmed V and J ends, which lost 1 base and 3 bases, there was a span of 9 bases. The CDR3, as DNA: TGTGCCAGCAGCTTAGGGCAGGTAGACTATGGCTACACCTTC. Its translation: CASSLGQVDYGYTF.

As to this clonotype: Relative to the germline gene, one junction end is altered; a read error may explain this. The chain combines TRBV15 with TRBJ2-1, with TRBD2 matching over 11 bases. The germline gives CDR1 LNHNV, CDR2 YYDKDF (reference sequence). CDR3 length: 18 residues. DNA of the CDR3: TGTACCACCAGCAGACACCCCGAAACTAGCGGGAGTAGGGATGAGCAGTTCTTC. The encoded protein is CTTSRHPETSGSRDEQFF. The complete variable domain, with remaining parts taken from reference TRBV15 and TRBJ2-1, reads DAMVIQNPRYQVTQFGKPVTLSCSQTLNHNVMYWYQQKSSQAPKLLFHYYDKDFNNEADTPDNFQSRRPNTSFCFLDIRSPGLGDTAMYLCTTSRHPETSGSRDEQFFGPGTRLTVL.

This clonotype occurred many times. As DNA, the CDR3 is TGTGCCAGCAGCTTAGTGGGGGACACTCAAGAGACCCAGTACTTC. It yields the protein CASSLVGDTQETQYF. This chain uses TRBV7-8 with TRBJ2-5; perhaps TRBD1 as D (6 bases). Trimming left V 1 base short and J 2 bases short, with 11 bases between. The germline V gene encodes CDR1 SGHVS and CDR2 FQNEAQ. The CDR3 has 15 residues.

In its sample, this clonotype was seen many times. In DNA, the CDR3 is TGCAGTGCTAGAGGGACAGGGGCGTACACCGGGGAGCTGTTTTTT. Translated: CSARGTGAYTGELFF. The V and J genes are TRBV20-1 and TRBJ2-2, with 9 bases aligning to TRBD1. With V trimmed by 1 base and J by 3 bases, 3 bases remained unmatched. Germline values: CDR1 DFQATT, CDR2 SNEGSKA (reference sequence). The CDR3 spans 15 residues.

Points on this clonotype: A single base separates this from a much larger clone, so it may be a read error. The chain has TRBV7-2 and TRBJ2-3; perhaps D is TRBD1 or TRBD2 (5 bases each). The germline CDR1 and CDR2 sequences are SGHTA and FQGNSA. The CDR3 has 15 amino acids. The CDR3 spells CASSLVGTGTDAQYF. CDR3 sequence (DNA): TGTGCCAGCAGCTTAGTTGGGACGGGCACAGATGCGCAGTATTTT. The complete variable domain, with remaining parts taken from reference TRBV7-2 and TRBJ2-3, reads GAGVSQSPSNKVTEKGKDVELRCDPISGHTALYWYRQSLGQGLEFLIYFQGNSAPDKSGLPSDRFSAERTGGSVSTLTIQRTQQEDSAVYLCASSLVGTGTDAQYFGPGTRLTVL.

The table lists this clonotype with many counts. CDR3 in amino acids: CASSQDRIQTNEKLFF. The DNA of the CDR3 is TGTGCCAGCAGCCAAGATCGAATACAGACTAATGAAAAACTGTTTTTT. The J gene is TRBJ1-4, the V gene TRBV3-1; D ambiguous. This CDR3 is built from 16 residues. Germline V CDR1 and CDR2: LGHDT, YNNKEL (reference sequence). V was trimmed by 0 bases and J by 2 bases, leaving 10 bases between them. Filled out from reference TRBV3-1 and TRBJ1-4, the complete variable domain reads DTAVSQTPKYLVTQMGNDKSIKCEQNLGHDTMYWYKQDSKKFLKIMFSYNNKELIINETVPNRFSPKSPDKAHLNLHINSLELGDSAVYFCASSQDRIQTNEKLFFGSGTQLSVL.

This clonotype was seen a single time. CDR3 nucleotides: TGCGCCAGCAGCTTGGTGGCGAGCTGGCTCCAGAACACCGGGGAGCTGTTTTTT. Protein sequence: CASSLVASWLQNTGELFF. The chain joins TRBV5-1 to TRBJ2-2, with no clear D. Germline V gene sequence: CDR1 SGHRS, CDR2 YFSETQ. The V gene lost 0 bases and the J gene lost 1 base, with 16 bases spanning the gap. This CDR3 is built from 18 residues.

The table lists this clonotype with many counts. The J gene is TRBJ2-7, the V gene TRBV7-2, with TRBD2 identical over 7 bases. The germline gives CDR1 SGHTA, CDR2 FQGNSA. CDR3 size: 15 residues. V lost 2 bases to trimming and J lost 5 bases; unmatched junction nucleotides: 9. The CDR3 DNA reads TGTGCCAGCAGCTTATCGGGCGGGAGAGGCGACGAGCAGTACTTC. Translating it yields CASSLSGGRGDEQYF.

The chain has TRBV20-1 and TRBJ1-5, with TRBD1 identical over 9 bases. The germline gives CDR1 DFQATT, CDR2 SNEGSKA (reference sequence). CDR3 length: 15 residues. Trimming at V came to 6 bases and at J to 0 bases, leaving 6 bases not matched to a gene. The CDR3 is CSAEDRGDSNQPQHF. The CDR3 coding sequence is TGCAGTGCGGAGGACAGGGGCGATAGCAATCAGCCCCAGCATTTT.

As for this clonotype: A clone one base away is much larger, so this may be a read error. The chain is built from TRBV6-2 or TRBV6-3 and TRBJ1-4; D unresolved. This CDR3 is 15 amino acids long. V was clipped by 5 bases and J by 10 bases, with 20 bases between them. Per the germline V gene, CDR1 is MNHEY and CDR2 is SVGEGT. This CDR3 is CASSEVDELGAKLFF. The CDR3 DNA is TGTGCCAGCAGTGAAGTCGACGAATTGGGAGCAAAACTGTTTTTT.

This clonotype was recorded many times. This CDR3 reads CSAWRDQETQYF. In nucleotides, the CDR3 is TGCAGTGCTTGGCGGGACCAAGAGACCCAGTACTTC. The chain links TRBV20-1 to TRBJ2-5, with D perhaps TRBD2 (5 bases). Trimming removed 5 bases at V and 0 bases at J, with 7 bases between. Per the germline V gene, CDR1 is DFQATT and CDR2 is SNEGSKA (reference sequence). The CDR3 consists of 12 residues.